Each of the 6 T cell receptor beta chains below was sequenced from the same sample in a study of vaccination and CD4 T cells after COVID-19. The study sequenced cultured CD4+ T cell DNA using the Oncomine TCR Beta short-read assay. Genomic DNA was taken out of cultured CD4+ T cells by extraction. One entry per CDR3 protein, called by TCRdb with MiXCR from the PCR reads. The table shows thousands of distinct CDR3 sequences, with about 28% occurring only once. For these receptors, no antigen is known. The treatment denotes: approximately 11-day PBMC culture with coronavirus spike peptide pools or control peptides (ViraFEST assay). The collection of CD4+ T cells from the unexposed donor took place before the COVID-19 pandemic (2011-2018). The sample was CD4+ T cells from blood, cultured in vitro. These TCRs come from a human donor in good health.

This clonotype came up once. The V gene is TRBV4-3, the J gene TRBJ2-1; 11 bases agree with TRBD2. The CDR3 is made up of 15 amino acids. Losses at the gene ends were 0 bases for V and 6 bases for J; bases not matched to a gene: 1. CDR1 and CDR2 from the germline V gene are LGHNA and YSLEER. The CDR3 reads CASSQDGLAGNEQFF. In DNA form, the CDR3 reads TGCGCCAGCAGCCAAGATGGACTAGCGGGCAATGAGCAGTTCTTC.

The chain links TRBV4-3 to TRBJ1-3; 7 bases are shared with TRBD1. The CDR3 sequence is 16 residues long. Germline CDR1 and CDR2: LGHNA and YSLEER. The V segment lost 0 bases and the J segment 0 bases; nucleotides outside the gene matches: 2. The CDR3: CASSQEWTGSGNTIYF. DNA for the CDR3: TGCGCCAGCAGCCAAGAATGGACAGGCTCTGGAAACACCATATATTTT.

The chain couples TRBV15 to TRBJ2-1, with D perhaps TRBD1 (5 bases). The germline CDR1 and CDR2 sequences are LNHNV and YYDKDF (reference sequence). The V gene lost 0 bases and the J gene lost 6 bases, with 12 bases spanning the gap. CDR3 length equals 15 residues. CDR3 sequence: CATSREGQGLNEQFF. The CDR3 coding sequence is TGTGCCACCAGCAGAGAAGGGCAGGGTCTCAATGAGCAGTTCTTC.

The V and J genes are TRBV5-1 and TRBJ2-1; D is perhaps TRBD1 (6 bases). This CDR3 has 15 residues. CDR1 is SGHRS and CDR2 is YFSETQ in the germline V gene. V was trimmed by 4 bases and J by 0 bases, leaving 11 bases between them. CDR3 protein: CASSPGQHSYNEQFF. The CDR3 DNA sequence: TGCGCCAGCAGCCCTGGACAGCACTCCTACAATGAGCAGTTCTTC.

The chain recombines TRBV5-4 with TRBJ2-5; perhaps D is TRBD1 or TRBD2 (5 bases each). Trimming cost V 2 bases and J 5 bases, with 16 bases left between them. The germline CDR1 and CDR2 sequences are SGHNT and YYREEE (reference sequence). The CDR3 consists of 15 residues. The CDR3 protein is CASSFSGTGSETQYF. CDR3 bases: TGTGCCAGCAGCTTTTCGGGGACGGGAAGCGAGACCCAGTACTTC.

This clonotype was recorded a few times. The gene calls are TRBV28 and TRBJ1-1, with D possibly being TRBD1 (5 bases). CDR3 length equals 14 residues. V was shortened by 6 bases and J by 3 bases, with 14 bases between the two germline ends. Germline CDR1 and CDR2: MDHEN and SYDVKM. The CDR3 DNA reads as TGTGCCAGCAGCTCTGCTACAGGACACACTGAAGCTTTCTTT. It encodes CASSSATGHTEAFF.